The table lists the clone carrying this T cell receptor (beta chain) with many counts. The antigen is not known. Germline lookup yields CDR1 WSHSY and CDR2 SAAADI. The CDR3 totals 18 residues. The junction had 8 bases not matched to a gene; V was cut back by 3 bases and J by 1 base. This entry is derived from a study of T-cell reconstitution after alpha-beta-depleted transplantation in children. General study points: Surviving thymic progenitors and recipient T cells were the source of high TCRbeta diversity at day 60 in some patients.

Library preparation (for TCRbeta) was performed with unique molecular identifiers. TCRdb reprocessed the PCR reads with MiXCR, giving one entry per CDR3 protein. The top ten hold roughly 0.84% of the sample, which has around 700,000 distinct CDR3 sequences, roughly 13% seen once. The sample consisted of PBMCs, taken before TCRalphabeta/CD19-depleted stem cell transplant. The receptor was derived from a girl aged 2-10 years with congenital amegakaryocytic thrombocytopenia, due to receive a stem cell transplant. The V call is TRBV10-2, the J call TRBJ2-6; 8 bases are a match to TRBD1. This CDR3 reads CASSDRGQGGSGANVLTF. The CDR3 DNA follows: TGCGCCAGCAGTGATCGAGGACAGGGCGGGTCTGGGGCCAACGTCCTGACTTTC.